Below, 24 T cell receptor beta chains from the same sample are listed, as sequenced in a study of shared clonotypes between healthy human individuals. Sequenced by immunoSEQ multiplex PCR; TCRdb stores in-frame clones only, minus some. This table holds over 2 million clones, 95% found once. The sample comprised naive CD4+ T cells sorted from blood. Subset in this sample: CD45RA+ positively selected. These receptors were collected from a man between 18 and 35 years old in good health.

CDR3 coding DNA: TGTGCCAGTAAATTCGGGGGGGCTAGGGCCGATCAGCCCCAGCATTTT. Translated, it gives CASKFGGARADQPQHF. The J gene is TRBJ1-5, the V gene TRBV19; TRBD1 is a possible D gene (6 bases). Germline V gene lookup returns CDR1 LNHDA and CDR2 SQIVND (reference sequence). The V gene lost 7 bases and the J gene lost 5 bases, with 21 bases spanning the gap. The CDR3 extends over 16 amino acids.

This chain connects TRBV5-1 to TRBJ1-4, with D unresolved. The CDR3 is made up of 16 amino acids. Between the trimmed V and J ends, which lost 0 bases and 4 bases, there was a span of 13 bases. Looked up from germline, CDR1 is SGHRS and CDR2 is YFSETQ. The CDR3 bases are TGCGCCAGCAGCTTGGGGTTGGGTTCGATTAATGAAAAACTGTTTTTT. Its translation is CASSLGLGSINEKLFF. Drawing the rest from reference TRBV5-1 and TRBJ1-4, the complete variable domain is KAGVTQTPRYLIKTRGQQVTLSCSPISGHRSVSWYQQTPGQGLQFLFEYFSETQRNKGNFPGRFSGRQFSNSRSEMNVSTLELGDSALYLCASSLGLGSINEKLFFGSGTQLSVL.

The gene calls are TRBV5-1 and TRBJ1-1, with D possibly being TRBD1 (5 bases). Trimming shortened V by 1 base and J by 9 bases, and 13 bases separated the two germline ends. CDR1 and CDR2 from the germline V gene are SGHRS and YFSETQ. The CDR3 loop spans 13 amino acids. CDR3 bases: TGCGCCAGCAGCTTGAACCAGGGTAAGCAAGCTTTCTTT. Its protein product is CASSLNQGKQAFF.

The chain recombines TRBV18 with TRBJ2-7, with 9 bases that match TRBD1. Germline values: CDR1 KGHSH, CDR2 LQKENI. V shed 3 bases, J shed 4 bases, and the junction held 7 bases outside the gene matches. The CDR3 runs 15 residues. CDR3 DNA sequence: TGTGCCAGCTCACCGCCGGGACAGGGTCAGTACGAGCAGTACTTC. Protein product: CASSPPGQGQYEQYF.

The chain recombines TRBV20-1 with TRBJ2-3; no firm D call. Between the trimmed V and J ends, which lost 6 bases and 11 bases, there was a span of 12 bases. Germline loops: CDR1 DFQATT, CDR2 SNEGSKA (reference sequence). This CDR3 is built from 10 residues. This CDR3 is CSAPKFRQYF. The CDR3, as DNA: TGCAGTGCCCCTAAGTTTAGGCAGTATTTT.

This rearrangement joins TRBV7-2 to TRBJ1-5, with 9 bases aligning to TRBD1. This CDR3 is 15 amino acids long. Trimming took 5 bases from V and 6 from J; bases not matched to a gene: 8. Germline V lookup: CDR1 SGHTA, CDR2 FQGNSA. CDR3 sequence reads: CASSRRDRAGQPQHF. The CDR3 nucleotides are TGTGCCAGCAGCCGCCGGGACAGGGCTGGTCAGCCCCAGCATTTT.

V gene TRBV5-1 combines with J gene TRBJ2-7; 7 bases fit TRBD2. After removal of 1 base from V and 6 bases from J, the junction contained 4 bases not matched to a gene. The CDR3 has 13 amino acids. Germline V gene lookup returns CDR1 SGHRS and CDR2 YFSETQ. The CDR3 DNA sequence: TGCGCCAGCAGCTTGAACTCGGGGGGCGAGCAGTACTTC. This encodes CASSLNSGGEQYF.

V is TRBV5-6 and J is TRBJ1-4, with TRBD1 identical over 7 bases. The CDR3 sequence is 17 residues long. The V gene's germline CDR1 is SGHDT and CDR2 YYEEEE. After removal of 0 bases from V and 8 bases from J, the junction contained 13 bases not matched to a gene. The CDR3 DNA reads TGTGCCAGCAGCTTGGCAGGGGGAGGGCCTCGAAGCGAAAAACTGTTTTTT. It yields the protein CASSLAGGGPRSEKLFF. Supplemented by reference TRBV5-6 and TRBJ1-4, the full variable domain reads DAGVTQSPTHLIKTRGQQVTLRCSPKSGHDTVSWYQQALGQGPQFIFQYYEEEERQRGNFPDRFSGHQFPNYSSELNVNALLLGDSALYLCASSLAGGGPRSEKLFFGSGTQLSVL.

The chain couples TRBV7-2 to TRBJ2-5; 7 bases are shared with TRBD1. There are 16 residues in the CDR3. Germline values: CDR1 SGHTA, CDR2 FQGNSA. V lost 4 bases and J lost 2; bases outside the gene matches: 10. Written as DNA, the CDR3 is TGTGCCAGCAGCTCCTCCACAGGGGTAGTACAAGAGACCCAGTACTTC. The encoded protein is CASSSSTGVVQETQYF. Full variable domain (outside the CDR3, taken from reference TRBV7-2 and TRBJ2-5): GAGVSQSPSNKVTEKGKDVELRCDPISGHTALYWYRQSLGQGLEFLIYFQGNSAPDKSGLPSDRFSAERTGGSVSTLTIQRTQQEDSAVYLCASSSSTGVVQETQYFGPGTRLLVL.

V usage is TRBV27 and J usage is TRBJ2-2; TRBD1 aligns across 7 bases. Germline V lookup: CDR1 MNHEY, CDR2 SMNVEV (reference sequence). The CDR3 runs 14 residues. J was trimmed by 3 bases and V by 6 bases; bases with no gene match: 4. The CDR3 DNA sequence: TGTGCCAGCAGAGGGACAGCTTACACCGGGGAGCTGTTTTTT. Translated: CASRGTAYTGELFF.

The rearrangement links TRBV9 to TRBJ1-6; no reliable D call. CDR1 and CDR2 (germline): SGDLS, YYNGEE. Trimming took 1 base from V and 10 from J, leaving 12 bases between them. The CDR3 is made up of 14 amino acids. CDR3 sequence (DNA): TGTGCCAGCAGCGTAACAGAAGGTGCATCACCCCTCCACTTT. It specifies CASSVTEGASPLHF.

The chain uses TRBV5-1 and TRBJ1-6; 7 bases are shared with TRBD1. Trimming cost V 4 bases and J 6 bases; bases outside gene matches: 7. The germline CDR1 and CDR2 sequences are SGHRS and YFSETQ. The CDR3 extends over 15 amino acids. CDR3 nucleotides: TGCGCCAGCAGCCCACAGGGGACGGGTAATTCACCCCTCCACTTT. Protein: CASSPQGTGNSPLHF. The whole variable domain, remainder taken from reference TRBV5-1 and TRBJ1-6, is KAGVTQTPRYLIKTRGQQVTLSCSPISGHRSVSWYQQTPGQGLQFLFEYFSETQRNKGNFPGRFSGRQFSNSRSEMNVSTLELGDSALYLCASSPQGTGNSPLHFGNGTRLTVT.

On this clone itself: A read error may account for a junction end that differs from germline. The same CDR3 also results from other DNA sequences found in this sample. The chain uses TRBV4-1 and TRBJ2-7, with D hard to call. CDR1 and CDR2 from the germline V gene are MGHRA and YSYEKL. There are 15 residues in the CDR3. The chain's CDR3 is CASSQEITVNYEQYF. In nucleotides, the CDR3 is TGCGCCAGCAGCCAAGAAATCACGGTGAACTACGAACAGTACTTC.

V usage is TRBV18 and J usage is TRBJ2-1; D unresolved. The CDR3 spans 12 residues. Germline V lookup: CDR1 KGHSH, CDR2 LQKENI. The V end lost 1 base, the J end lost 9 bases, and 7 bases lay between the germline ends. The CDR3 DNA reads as TGTGCCAGCTCACCACTACGGAGTGAGCAGTTCTTC. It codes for CASSPLRSEQFF.

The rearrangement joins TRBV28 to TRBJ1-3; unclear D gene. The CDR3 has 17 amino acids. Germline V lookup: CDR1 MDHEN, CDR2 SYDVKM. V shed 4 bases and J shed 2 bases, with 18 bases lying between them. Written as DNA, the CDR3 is TGTGCCAGCAGTTCCCTGCCCAAGAGGGCCGCTGGAAACACCATATATTTT. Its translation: CASSSLPKRAAGNTIYF.

CDR3 protein: CASSPGQGATYEQYF. CDR3 DNA sequence: TGTGCCAGCAGTCCGGGACAGGGGGCTACCTACGAGCAGTACTTC. V and J are TRBV27 and TRBJ2-7, with TRBD1 matching over 12 bases. CDR1 and CDR2 from the germline V gene are MNHEY and SMNVEV (reference sequence). CDR3 length equals 15 residues. V trimming: 5 bases; J trimming: 2 bases; junction bases outside the gene matches: 4.

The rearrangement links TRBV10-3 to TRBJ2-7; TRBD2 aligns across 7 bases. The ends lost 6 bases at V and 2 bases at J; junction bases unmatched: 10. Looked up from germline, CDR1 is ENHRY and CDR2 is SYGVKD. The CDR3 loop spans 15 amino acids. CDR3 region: CAIRASGTLTYEQYF. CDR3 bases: TGTGCCATCAGAGCCAGCGGGACGTTAACCTACGAGCAGTACTTC.

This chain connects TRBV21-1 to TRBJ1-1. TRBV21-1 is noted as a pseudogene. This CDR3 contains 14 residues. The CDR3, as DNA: TGTGCCAGCATTCCTTTAGGGCAGGACACTGAAGCTTTCTTT. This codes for CASIPLGQDTEAFF.

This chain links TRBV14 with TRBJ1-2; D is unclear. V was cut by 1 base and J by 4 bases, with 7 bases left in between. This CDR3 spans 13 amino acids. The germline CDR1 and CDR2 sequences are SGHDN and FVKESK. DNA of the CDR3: TGTGCCAGCAGCCAAGCGGGCACCTATGGCTACACCTTC. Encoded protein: CASSQAGTYGYTF.

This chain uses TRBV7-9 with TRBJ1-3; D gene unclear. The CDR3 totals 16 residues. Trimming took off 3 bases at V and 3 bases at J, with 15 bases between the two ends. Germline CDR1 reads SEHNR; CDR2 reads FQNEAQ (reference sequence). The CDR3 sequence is CASSFEHTAGGNTIYF. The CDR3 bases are TGTGCCAGCAGCTTCGAACACACAGCTGGTGGAAACACCATATATTTT.

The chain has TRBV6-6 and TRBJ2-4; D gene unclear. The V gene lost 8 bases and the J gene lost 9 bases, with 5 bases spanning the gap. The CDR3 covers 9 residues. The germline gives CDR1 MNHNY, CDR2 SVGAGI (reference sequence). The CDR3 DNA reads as TGTGCCAGCGGTAGCATTCAGTACTTC. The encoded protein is CASGSIQYF.

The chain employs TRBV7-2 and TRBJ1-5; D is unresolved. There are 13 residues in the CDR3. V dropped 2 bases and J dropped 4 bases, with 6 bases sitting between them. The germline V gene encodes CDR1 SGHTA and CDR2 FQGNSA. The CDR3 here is CASSLQTNQPQHF. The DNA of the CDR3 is TGTGCCAGCAGCTTACAGACAAATCAGCCCCAGCATTTT. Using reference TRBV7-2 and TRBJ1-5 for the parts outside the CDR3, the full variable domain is GAGVSQSPSNKVTEKGKDVELRCDPISGHTALYWYRQSLGQGLEFLIYFQGNSAPDKSGLPSDRFSAERTGGSVSTLTIQRTQQEDSAVYLCASSLQTNQPQHFGDGTRLSIL.

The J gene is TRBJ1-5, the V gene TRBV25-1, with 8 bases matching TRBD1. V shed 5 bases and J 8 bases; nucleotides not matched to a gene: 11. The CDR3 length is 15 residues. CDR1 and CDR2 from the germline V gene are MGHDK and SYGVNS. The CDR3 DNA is TGTGCCAGCAGTCCCGGACAGGGATGGTTGGAGCCCCAGCATTTT. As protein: CASSPGQGWLEPQHF. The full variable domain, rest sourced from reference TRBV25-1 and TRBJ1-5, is EADIYQTPRYLVIGTGKKITLECSQTMGHDKMYWYQQDPGMELHLIHYSYGVNSTEKGDLSSESTVSRIRTEHFPLTLESARPSHTSQYLCASSPGQGWLEPQHFGDGTRLSIL.

The CDR3: CASSLATSGWETQYF. The CDR3 DNA reads TGTGCCAGCAGCTTAGCGACTAGCGGGTGGGAGACCCAGTACTTC. V is TRBV7-2 and J is TRBJ2-5, with 10 bases that match TRBD2. The CDR3 has 15 residues. CDR1 SGHTA and CDR2 FQGNSA come from the germline V gene. The J segment lost 5 bases and the V segment lost 0 bases, leaving 3 bases of the junction unmatched.